This T cell receptor beta chain was obtained from a study of Ad26.COV2.S vaccination and SARS-CoV-2 variants. Study observations and caveats: Reportedly, after vaccination the spike-specific CD8+ and CD4+ T cell responses displayed substantial breadth.

A word on this clone: Its specificity is unknown. Distinct nucleotide sequences in the sample also encode this CDR3.

Noted treatment: 15 to 20 received Ad26.COV2.S at low or high dose, single or two shots; about 5 received placebo; per-sample allocation not given. Samples analyzed were those drawn on day 63 after the first vaccine or placebo injection. V lost 0 bases and J lost 6, with 8 bases in between. In germline, CDR1 is SGHRS, CDR2 YFSETQ. This CDR3 contains 13 residues. The protocol was immunoSEQ multiplex PCR, while the TCRdb copy is restricted to in-frame clones and leaves out a portion. Of hundreds of thousands of clones detected, 75% to 90% appear once; the ten largest clones hold approximately 5%. Specimen: peripheral blood, collected in a trial of Ad26.COV2.S vaccine versus placebo. V usage is TRBV5-1 and J usage is TRBJ2-3; possibly TRBD1 for D (6 bases). The receptor's source is a person between 18 and 65 years old who received the Ad26.COV2.S COVID-19 vaccine or a placebo. The CDR3 bases are TGCGCCAGCAGCTTGGGGGGGCCGGATACGCAGTATTTT. Protein: CASSLGGPDTQYF.